The subject of this entry is one T cell receptor (beta chain). The antigen this receptor binds is unknown. The input lacks base qualities; no much larger clone sits a single base away. The same CDR3 is also encoded by other DNA sequences in this sample. This specimen belongs to a study of blood T cell repertoires in COVID-19 (dated by TCRdb to the early 2020s). Background on the whole study: Samples covering the acute and convalescent phases of COVID-19 were provided by collaborators in the United States, Italy and Spain. The prospective study material was composed of cDNA or gDNA derived from T cells, B-cell-depleted T cells, or PBMCs. The dataset comprised deeply sampled blood TCRbeta repertoires from subjects exposed to, actively infected with, or recovered from COVID-19. A freely available public database, intended as a resource for researchers studying the immune response to SARS-CoV-2, is where the repertoires were released. The samples were drawn from the first 160 participants of the ongoing ImmuneRACE study and from under 1,500 subjects provided by 6 global collaborators. Sample metadata almost always included a de-identified subject ID, COVID-19 status, age in years and sex. Where available, HLA class I and class II types were taken from metadata supplied by the sample provider and were not determined by assay-based typing. On the study overall, not on this receptor specifically: How much clinical and demographic metadata was included differed by source and by participant, and the metadata was provided uncurated.

Participants in the prospective study were aged about 18 to 95 years, lived in 20 to 30 United States geographic areas, and enrolled through a virtual design. Cohort assignment in the prospective study relied on participant-reported clinical history from a screening survey and a study questionnaire. For ImmuneRACE Cohort 3, a participant was defined as recovered based on two consecutive negative NP/OP PCR tests, clearance by a healthcare professional, or resolution of symptoms. Each participant in the prospective study had whole blood, serum and a nasopharyngeal or oropharyngeal swab collected by mobile phlebotomists. Additional blood draws and questionnaires over an approximately 2-month period could optionally be provided by prospective study participants. Prospective study blood samples were shipped either frozen or at room temperature before DNA extraction. TCRbeta CDR3 regions were amplified from genomic DNA using the immunoSEQ Assay, a bias-controlled multiplex PCR. The original methods were these. Nucleated cell counts per sample were estimated from amplification of reference gene primers within the assay. To quantify the absolute abundance of each unique TCRbeta CDR3 rearrangement, sequence reads were collapsed and filtered. For each sample, productive Simpson clonality was calculated by taking the square root of Simpson's diversity index across productive rearrangements. Imported from immuneACCESS, the table was reduced by TCRdb to in-frame sequences with V and J called. These copies leave out some clones; in studies compared against another copy, an unresolved V gene accounts for under half, and the cause of the remainder is not known. V, J and clone size reflect that table, while D and trimming were determined from the DNA. The sample table contains almost 250,000 clones; only one count was recorded for roughly 89% of them. Under 5% of the sample comes from the top ten.

CDR1 and CDR2 (GTSNPN, SVGIG) derive from the germline V gene (reference sequence). The V and J ends are trimmed by 3 bases and 2 bases, leaving 7 bases between them. From the cysteine through the phenylalanine, the CDR3 covers 12 amino acids. Just the 36-base CDR3 DNA is kept, in frame starting at base 1. The chain uses TRBV30 and TRBJ1-2, and TRBD1 may be the D gene, going by 6 matching bases. The sequenced material came from PBMCs or T cells enriched from blood (not recorded which). The receptor was isolated from a woman in her twenties or thirties who had recovered from COVID-19. The CDR3 in this case is CAWSTGNYGYTF. The DNA is TGTGCCTGGAGCACAGGGAACTATGGCTACACCTTC.